This record covers a single T cell receptor beta chain. Original processing notes: Reference gene primers were amplified, and this amplification served to estimate nucleated cell counts. The table came from immunoSEQ multiplex PCR; TCRdb's copy has only in-frame clones and leaves some out. That table gives V, J and clone size, and the DNA gave D and trimming. The top ten hold 8% to 10% of the sample, which has roughly 310,000 clones, over 75% seen once. This sample is drawn from a study of blood T cell repertoires in COVID-19. The clonotype was recovered from a woman in her thirties or forties who had recovered from COVID-19. The material sequenced was PBMCs or T cells enriched from blood (not recorded which).

CDR3 residues: CAWRPQENRGRIGQYF. The CDR3, as DNA: TGTGCCTGGAGGCCCCAGGAGAACAGGGGGCGCATTGGGCAGTACTTC. The chain employs TRBV30 and TRBJ2-7, with 9 nucleotides matching TRBD1. Trimming took 3 bases from V and 9 from J; bases not matched to a gene: 18. The CDR3 runs 16 residues. The V gene's germline CDR1 is GTSNPN and CDR2 SVGIG (reference sequence).